At least ten counts were recorded for the clone carrying this TCR beta chain. What it recognizes is unknown. The entry originates in a study of neurological immune-mediated disorders. General study findings and limits: With the multiple sclerosis repertoire cluster, neither clinical nor MRI features showed any association.

The time point denotes: longitudinal time-point 2. Libraries used 2 million unsorted PBMCs kept frozen in RNAlater. The CDR3 sequence is 17 residues long. Germline lookup yields CDR1 SGHAT and CDR2 FQNNGV. With 1 base clipped from V and 1 base from J, the junction kept 7 bases outside the gene matches. The authors made cDNA by 5'RACE with 10-nucleotide random UMIs. TCRdb reprocessed the 5' RACE reads via MiXCR and lists one record per CDR3 protein. The profile shows about 80,000 distinct CDR3 sequences, 5% to 6.5% of them singletons. The sequence derives from a woman in her sixties or seventies with multiple sclerosis. The chain has TRBV11-2 and TRBJ2-3, with TRBD2 identical over 8 bases. Source material: PBMCs. The DNA for the CDR3 is TGTGCCAGCAGCTTAGCCGGTGGTAGCGGGGGCACAGATACGCAGTATTTT. It encodes CASSLAGGSGGTDTQYF. The full variable domain, in which reference TRBV11-2 and TRBJ2-3 provide the parts outside the CDR3, is EAGVAQSPRYKIIEKRQSVAFWCNPISGHATLYWYQQILGQGPKLLIQFQNNGVVDDSQLPKDRFSAERLKGVDSTLKIQPAKLEDSAVYLCASSLAGGSGGTDTQYFGPGTRLTVL.